The 25 T cell receptor beta chains in this list originate from one sample, sequenced in a study of glioma-infiltrating T cells. Using RNA template, CDR3s of TCR alpha and beta were amplified with iRepertoire arm-PCR. TCRdb reprocessed the multiplex PCR reads via MiXCR and lists one record per CDR3 protein. The table lists about 400,000 distinct CDR3 sequences, about two fifths of them singletons. Sequencing was done on a sample of glioma tissue, nonneoplastic brain tissue, or PBMCs (not recorded which). Receptor source: a human donor with low-grade glioma or glioblastoma, undergoing nonglioma brain surgery, or in good health (not recorded which).

Concerning this clonotype itself: At one end, the junction sequence differs from germline, possibly due to a read error. The chain recombines TRBV4-1 with TRBJ2-3; a possible D gene is TRBD2 (6 bases). The CDR3 is 14 residues long. The germline V gene encodes CDR1 MGHRA and CDR2 YSYEKL. This CDR3 is CASTPGRESDTRYF. The CDR3 nucleotides are TGCGCCAGCACCCCCGGGCGGGAATCAGATACGCGGTATTTT.

This clonotype was detected once. This may be a read error: a much more frequent sequence differs by one nucleotide. The V and J genes are TRBV6-1 and TRBJ2-7; D unclear. The V gene's germline CDR1 is MNHNS and CDR2 SASEGT. Trimming took off 1 base at V and 1 base at J, with 14 bases between the two ends. There are 16 residues in the CDR3. The CDR3 spells CASSEGMDPYSYEQYF. CDR3 bases: TGTGCCAGCAGTGAAGGGATGGATCCCTATTCCTACGAGCAGTACTTC.

This clonotype has a count of ten or more. This sequence joins TRBV6-2 or TRBV6-3 and TRBJ1-1; possibly TRBD1 for D (5 bases). V was trimmed by 0 bases and J by 5 bases, leaving 13 bases between them. This CDR3 comprises 15 residues. Germline V gene lookup returns CDR1 MNHEY and CDR2 SVGEGT. The CDR3 here is CASSYSRGGRTEAFF. The CDR3 DNA reads as TGTGCCAGCAGTTACTCTCGCGGGGGGAGAACTGAAGCTTTCTTT.

Note on this clonotype: A much larger clonotype is one base distant, so this may be a read error. The CDR3 does not close with the conserved phenylalanine or tryptophan, likely indicating a read error. Here the CDR3 DNA reads TGTGCCAGCAGCCCACTAGCGGGGGGCTCCTACAATGAGCAGTTCTTA. Translating gives CASSPLAGGSYNEQFL. V is TRBV7-2 and J is TRBJ2-1; 12 bases line up with TRBD2. The CDR3 has 16 residues. Germline loops: CDR1 SGHTA, CDR2 FQGNSA. The J segment lost 0 bases and the V segment lost 5 bases, leaving 2 bases of the junction unmatched.

Concerning this clonotype: Germline is not matched at one junction end, which may reflect a read error. The V gene is TRBV15, the J gene TRBJ2-3, with 7 bases aligning to TRBD1. The length of the CDR3 is 18 residues. CDR1 and CDR2 from the germline V gene are LNHNV and YYDKDF (reference sequence). This chain's CDR3 is CVTSRDTSSTGITDTQYF. CDR3 DNA sequence: TGTGTCACCAGCAGAGATACCTCTTCGACAGGGATCACAGATACGCAGTATTTT.

The count of this clonotype is one. As DNA, the CDR3 is TGTGCCAGCAGCCGAGAATGGACAGATACGCAGTATTTT. Its protein product is CASSREWTDTQYF. J is TRBJ2-3 and V is TRBV11-2; D remains unclear. The ends were cut back, 5 bases at V and 3 bases at J, with 9 bases in the middle. This CDR3 has 13 amino acids. From germline, CDR1 is SGHAT and CDR2 FQNNGV.

This clonotype occurred a few times. This sequence joins TRBV6-4 and TRBJ2-2; TRBD1 matches at 7 bases. Trimming at V came to 2 bases and at J to 3 bases, leaving 0 bases not matched to a gene. The CDR3 is made up of 14 amino acids. The V gene's germline CDR1 is MRHNA and CDR2 SNTAGT. CDR3 protein: CASSDRGHTGELFF. For the CDR3, the DNA is TGTGCCAGCAGTGACAGGGGGCACACCGGGGAGCTGTTTTTT.

Regarding this clonotype: Possible read error: a much larger clone is one base away. The CDR3 DNA reads TGTGCCAGCAGCCAATCTAGCTGGAGGGCCGGGGAGACCCAGTACTTC. This translates into CASSQSSWRAGETQYF. The rearrangement links TRBV7-9 to TRBJ2-1; D possibly corresponds to TRBD2 (6 bases). TRBJ2-5 explains the end of the DNA better; the J call may be wrong. This CDR3 spans 16 amino acids. Per germline, CDR1 SEHNR and CDR2 FQNEAQ (reference sequence).

A word on this clonotype: Given a much more abundant clone one base away, this may be a read error. CDR3 region: CASSWERQYSYNEQFF. The CDR3 nucleotides are TGTGCCAGCAGTTGGGAGCGGCAGTACTCCTACAATGAGCAGTTCTTC. The chain has TRBV6-6 and TRBJ2-1, with a weak D call TRBD2 (5 bases). The V end lost 4 bases, the J end lost 0 bases, and 13 bases lay between the germline ends. The germline V gene encodes CDR1 MNHNY and CDR2 SVGAGI (reference sequence). The CDR3 totals 16 residues.

This clonotype was seen more than once but under ten times. The chain carries TRBV15 and TRBJ2-5; perhaps TRBD2 as D (5 bases). V lost 8 bases to trimming and J lost 1 base, with 11 bases between them. The germline V gene has CDR1 LNHNV and CDR2 YYDKDF (reference sequence). The CDR3 spans 13 residues. The CDR3, as DNA: TGTGCCACCTGGTCCACTAGCCAAGAGACCCAGTACTTC. Translated: CATWSTSQETQYF.

The V and J genes are TRBV2 and TRBJ2-3; D is possibly TRBD1 (6 bases). The CDR3 sequence is 14 residues long. Germline-derived CDR1 and CDR2 are SNHLY and FYNNEI. Trimming left V 4 bases short and J 4 bases short, with 12 bases between. The CDR3 is CASSARQAPDTQYF. CDR3 DNA sequence: TGTGCCAGCAGTGCTCGACAGGCCCCAGATACGCAGTATTTT.

This chain links TRBV27 with TRBJ2-4; weak D call: TRBD2 (5 bases). The ends were cut back, 10 bases at V and 0 bases at J, with 19 bases in the middle. The germline gives CDR1 MNHEY, CDR2 SMNVEV (reference sequence). This CDR3 spans 16 amino acids. CDR3 protein: CANRLPSPLAKNIQYF. The CDR3 nucleotides are TGTGCCAACAGACTACCGAGTCCCCTAGCCAAAAACATTCAGTACTTC.

This clonotype was recorded a few times. The chain couples TRBV11-2 to TRBJ2-7; 10 nucleotides match TRBD1. Germline values: CDR1 SGHAT, CDR2 FQNNGV. The CDR3 covers 15 residues. The J segment lost 3 bases and the V segment lost 5 bases, leaving 7 bases of the junction unmatched. The CDR3 DNA follows: TGTGCCAGCAGCCTCGGGACAGGGGTGTTCTACGAGCAGTACTTC. Protein sequence: CASSLGTGVFYEQYF.

The CDR3 here is CATRTSGMHEQFF. The CDR3 nucleotides are TGTGCCACCCGGACTAGCGGGATGCATGAGCAGTTCTTC. V gene TRBV28 combines with J gene TRBJ2-1, with 12 bases matching TRBD2. Germline V gene lookup returns CDR1 MDHEN and CDR2 SYDVKM. J lost 8 bases, V lost 10 bases, and 6 bases had no gene match. The CDR3 runs 13 residues.

There are many counts of this clonotype. The chain links TRBV7-2 to TRBJ2-3; tentative D call: TRBD1 (5 bases). The CDR3 is 14 amino acids. Germline V lookup: CDR1 SGHTA, CDR2 FQGNSA. V was trimmed by 3 bases and J by 1 base, leaving 8 bases between them. CDR3 in DNA: TGTGCCAGCAGCTTGGGCAGGGGCACAGATACGCAGTATTTT. Amino acids: CASSLGRGTDTQYF.

CDR3 sequence reads: CASSVPLEAEQFF. Here the CDR3 DNA reads TGTGCCAGCAGTGTCCCCCTAGAGGCTGAGCAGTTCTTC. The chain is built from TRBV28 and TRBJ2-1; D not resolved. The CDR3 has 13 residues. The germline gives CDR1 MDHEN, CDR2 SYDVKM. Trimming removed 5 bases from V and 9 bases from J, with 14 bases in between.

The table lists this clonotype with many counts. This sequence joins TRBV15 and TRBJ1-4, with D perhaps TRBD1 (6 bases). CDR1 LNHNV and CDR2 YYDKDF come from the germline V gene (reference sequence). Trimming took 1 base from V and 0 from J, leaving 9 bases between them. The CDR3 is 16 amino acids. In DNA form, the CDR3 reads TGTGCCACCAGCAGAGGGACAGCAGCAACTAATGAAAAACTGTTTTTT. This gives the protein CATSRGTAATNEKLFF.

Details on this clonotype: This may arise from a read error, as a much more abundant clone is one base away. The rearrangement links TRBV6-2 or TRBV6-3 to TRBJ2-5, with TRBD1 matching over 10 bases. Germline CDR1 reads MNHEY; CDR2 reads SVGEGT. The CDR3 runs to 16 residues. The CDR3 spells CSSSYRDRGIAETQYF. As DNA, the CDR3 is TGTTCCAGCAGTTACCGGGACAGGGGAATTGCAGAGACCCAGTACTTC.

The rearrangement links TRBV20-1 to TRBJ1-1; D may be TRBD1 (5 bases). Germline loops: CDR1 DFQATT, CDR2 SNEGSKA (reference sequence). The CDR3 consists of 14 residues. Deletions cut 0 bases from V and 6 bases from J, with 14 bases between. CDR3 in amino acids: CSARDQVGRSEAFF. The CDR3 DNA reads as TGCAGTGCTAGAGATCAGGTGGGGCGGTCTGAAGCTTTCTTT.

The V gene is TRBV5-1, the J gene TRBJ2-7, with D perhaps TRBD1 (6 bases). From germline, CDR1 is SGHRS and CDR2 YFSETQ. CDR3 length equals 14 residues. The germline V and J ends were trimmed by 7 bases and 2 bases, with 16 bases remaining between them. CDR3 DNA sequence: TGCGCCAGCGGAGTCAGCACAGGGCCCTACGAGCAGTACTTC. Amino acid sequence: CASGVSTGPYEQYF.

With regard to this clonotype: With a much larger clone just one base away, this may be a read error. This chain uses TRBV20-1 with TRBJ2-7; D remains ambiguous. This CDR3 has 10 amino acids. Germline CDR1 and CDR2: DFQATT and SNEGSKA (reference sequence). Trimming cost V 6 bases and J 5 bases, with 8 bases left between them. The CDR3 spells CSAEHHEQYF. The CDR3 DNA reads TGCAGTGCAGAGCACCACGAGCAGTACTTC.

In the case of this clonotype: It is likely a read error, because the conserved phenylalanine at the end of the CDR3 is missing. The chain is built from TRBV20-1 and TRBJ2-7; possibly TRBD2 for D (7 bases). The J call may be in error: the DNA end matches TRBJ2-5 better. CDR3 length equals 16 residues. In germline, CDR1 is DFQATT, CDR2 SNEGSKA (reference sequence). Written as DNA, the CDR3 is TGCAGTGTCGCGGAGGGGGGGGGTCCTCAAGAACGGACCCAGTACCTC. As protein: CSVAEGGGPQERTQYL.

At least ten counts were recorded for this clonotype. V is TRBV15 and J is TRBJ1-4; 11 bases map to TRBD1. The germline V gene has CDR1 LNHNV and CDR2 YYDKDF (reference sequence). The CDR3 covers 17 residues. V shed 5 bases, J shed 1 base, and the junction held 6 bases outside the gene matches. The CDR3 protein is CATSRTDRGLTNEKLFF. CDR3 sequence (DNA): TGTGCCACCAGCCGAACGGACAGGGGGCTAACTAATGAAAAACTGTTTTTT.

The rearrangement links TRBV14 to TRBJ2-7; possibly TRBD1 for D (5 bases). CDR3 length: 15 amino acids. The V end lost 4 bases, the J end lost 6 bases, and 19 bases lay between the germline ends. Germline CDR1 reads SGHDN; CDR2 reads FVKESK. The CDR3: CASSRTFGPGAEQYF. CDR3 nucleotide sequence: TGTGCCAGCAGCCGAACGTTCGGGCCTGGGGCCGAGCAGTACTTC.

Only a few counts were recorded for this clonotype. The rearrangement joins TRBV11-2 to TRBJ2-7; 10 bases map to TRBD2. Trimming cost V 3 bases and J 6 bases; bases outside gene matches: 5. From germline, CDR1 is SGHAT and CDR2 FQNNGV. The CDR3 totals 14 residues. This CDR3 reads CASSFGGLASEQYF. DNA for the CDR3: TGTGCCAGCAGCTTCGGGGGACTAGCGAGCGAGCAGTACTTC.